This T cell receptor beta chain was observed in a study of regulatory T cells in long-lasting Graves disease. Time point here: persistent/refractory GD, antithyroid drugs over 5 years with positive TRAb. From RNA extracted from PBMCs, the TCR library was made. Arm-PCR of CDR3 regions and iRepertoire HTBI primers were used to build TCR beta libraries. A single record per CDR3 protein comes from TCRdb applying MiXCR to the multiplex PCR reads. The top ten clones hold about 40% of a sample with over 650,000 distinct CDR3 sequences, 25% to 35% of them seen once. This CDR3 comprises 14 residues. Germline lookup yields CDR1 GTSNPN and CDR2 SVGIG (reference sequence). V was pared by 2 bases and J by 6 bases, with 8 bases of the junction left unmatched.

This receptor was identified in a female donor with Graves disease. Sequencing was performed on peripheral blood mononuclear cells (PBMCs), taken when the disease was refractory, from a patient treated with antithyroid drugs. This chain joins TRBV30 and TRBJ1-1; 8 nucleotides agree with TRBD1. The CDR3, as DNA: TGTGCCTGGAGTCGTGGACAGGGAGTCGCTGAAGCTTTCTTT. Protein product: CAWSRGQGVAEAFF.